Listed here are 8 T cell receptor beta chains from one sample, sequenced in a study of CD8 T cells in Susac syndrome. Random hexamers were used to reverse transcribe an amount of roughly 0.45 to 1 ug RNA. TCRdb reprocessed the immunoSEQ multiplex PCR reads with MiXCR, giving one entry per CDR3 protein. The table records about 180,000 distinct CDR3 sequences, around 94% of them present only once. The sequenced sample consisted of CD4+ T cells from PBMCs. The receptors stem from a human donor with Susac syndrome.

The chain is built from TRBV24-1 and TRBJ2-3, with TRBD2 identical over 8 bases. The germline gives CDR1 KGHDR, CDR2 SFDVKD. Trimming removed 5 bases from V and 3 bases from J; junction bases left unmatched: 9. The CDR3 totals 16 residues. The CDR3 loop is CATSGGRGGWTDTQYF. The CDR3 DNA sequence: TGTGCCACCAGTGGTGGACGGGGGGGTTGGACAGATACGCAGTATTTT.

A single count supports this clonotype. The chain has TRBV9 and TRBJ2-2; D remains ambiguous. Trimming removed 0 bases at V and 0 bases at J, with 6 bases between. Germline CDR1 SGDLS, CDR2 YYNGEE. The CDR3 is 15 residues long. CDR3 nucleotides: TGTGCCAGCAGCGTAGGAGCGTCGAACACCGGGGAGCTGTTTTTT. Translation gives CASSVGASNTGELFF.

The chain carries TRBV20-1 and TRBJ1-1, with D maybe TRBD1 (5 bases). CDR1 is DFQATT, CDR2 SNEGSKA, per germline (reference sequence). Trimming took off 6 bases at V and 1 base at J, with 12 bases between the two ends. The CDR3 totals 13 residues. The CDR3 nucleotides read TGCAGTGCCCCGGGCAGGGCGAACACTGAAGCTTTCTTT. This translates into CSAPGRANTEAFF.

This CDR3 reads CASSLVGQGAGEQYF. The CDR3, as DNA: TGTGCCAGCAGCTTAGTTGGGCAGGGGGCGGGTGAGCAGTACTTC. The chain combines TRBV7-6 with TRBJ2-7; 8 nucleotides align to TRBD1. Germline lookup yields CDR1 SGHVS and CDR2 FNYEAQ. V shed 1 base, J shed 7 bases, and the junction held 9 bases outside the gene matches. The CDR3 spans 15 residues.

This clonotype was found once. The rearrangement uses TRBV7-7 and TRBJ2-1; the D gene is possibly TRBD2 (6 bases). V was trimmed by 5 bases and J by 0 bases, leaving 11 bases between them. Germline-derived CDR1 and CDR2 are SSHAT and FNYEAQ (reference sequence). The CDR3 runs to 15 residues. In nucleotides, the CDR3 is TGTGCCAGCAGCCTCGGGACTCCCTCCTACAATGAGCAGTTCTTC. Its protein is CASSLGTPSYNEQFF.

The genes are TRBV6-5 and TRBJ2-6; D perhaps matches TRBD2 (6 bases). CDR3 length: 15 residues. Germline CDR1 is MNHEY and CDR2 is SVGAGI. Between the trimmed V and J ends, which lost 10 bases and 4 bases, there was a span of 17 bases. Here the CDR3 reads CATHRGGGGANVLTF. The CDR3 bases are TGTGCCACCCACCGGGGAGGAGGGGGGGCCAACGTCCTGACTTTC.

The rearrangement links TRBV12-3 or TRBV12-4 to TRBJ2-3; TRBD2 matches at 7 bases. The V and J ends lost 5 bases and 3 bases, in that order; junction bases with no gene match: 14. The CDR3 consists of 17 residues. The CDR3 loop reads CASSQRGGAFGTDTQYF. CDR3 coding DNA: TGTGCCAGCAGTCAGCGGGGTGGGGCATTTGGTACAGATACGCAGTATTTT.

CDR3 sequence: CASSSGLWRFF. CDR3 coding DNA: TGTGCCAGCAGTTCAGGGCTTTGGCGGTTCTTC. V gene TRBV6-6 combines with J gene TRBJ2-1; perhaps TRBD1 as D (5 bases). CDR1 and CDR2 (germline): MNHNY, SVGAGI (reference sequence). The CDR3 is 11 amino acids. Trimming cost V 4 bases and J 15 bases, with 13 bases left between them.